These 5 T cell receptor beta chains came from one sample sequenced in a study of identical twins. TCRdb passed the 5' RACE reads through MiXCR, listing each CDR3 protein once. The table has a few hundred thousand distinct CDR3 sequences, roughly 13% seen once; the top ten hold roughly 4%. These data also featured in a second study, about yellow fever vaccine responses in identical twins.

Sequencing was done on a sample of memory (CD45RO+) T cells sorted from blood. The receptor source for this set is a woman aged 18-35 years in good health.

The V gene is TRBV6-1, the J gene TRBJ1-6, with D tentatively TRBD1 (5 bases). CDR1 and CDR2 from the germline V gene are MNHNS and SASEGT. The length of the CDR3 is 14 residues. The V and J ends lost 6 bases and 5 bases respectively, with 11 bases between them. CDR3 nucleotides: TGTGCCAGCAGACCGGGACGGAATAATTCACCCCTCCACTTT. Amino acids: CASRPGRNNSPLHF.

This clonotype was counted only a few times. The V call is TRBV12-3 or TRBV12-4, the J call TRBJ2-1; no clear D. Trimming removed 0 bases at V and 7 bases at J, with 7 bases between. This CDR3 has 13 amino acids. The CDR3 protein is CASSLALWNEQFF. DNA of the CDR3: TGTGCCAGCAGTTTAGCGCTTTGGAATGAGCAGTTCTTC.

This clonotype was seen repeatedly, ten times or more. V gene TRBV6-4 combines with J gene TRBJ2-3; 10 bases agree with TRBD2. Trimming at V came to 2 bases and at J to 4 bases, leaving 0 bases not matched to a gene. Looked up from germline, CDR1 is MRHNA and CDR2 is SNTAGT. The CDR3 spans 14 residues. CDR3 sequence: CASSDTSGADTQYF. The CDR3 DNA sequence: TGTGCCAGCAGTGACACTAGCGGGGCAGATACGCAGTATTTT.

This clonotype has a count of ten or more. This chain uses TRBV5-1 with TRBJ1-6, with unresolved D. The germline gives CDR1 SGHRS, CDR2 YFSETQ. This CDR3 is 18 amino acids long. V was pared by 0 bases and J by 6 bases, with 19 bases between. The CDR3 sequence is CASSLEPLRKLGNSPLHF. In nucleotides, the CDR3 is TGCGCCAGCAGCTTGGAGCCCCTCCGGAAACTGGGTAATTCACCCCTCCACTTT.

CDR3 region: CSARDRMMAQYF. CDR3 DNA sequence: TGCAGTGCTAGAGATAGAATGATGGCGCAGTATTTT. The V and J genes are TRBV20-1 and TRBJ2-3, with D unclear. Trimming pared 0 bases from V and 10 bases from J, leaving 11 bases between. CDR1 is DFQATT, CDR2 SNEGSKA, per germline (reference sequence). The CDR3 is 12 residues long.